These 4 T cell receptor beta chains were sequenced from one sample in a study of blood T cell repertoires in COVID-19. Profiled with immunoSEQ multiplex PCR; TCRdb holds only in-frame clones, not every one. This table holds about 83,000 clones, roughly 86% found once. Source material: peripheral blood. These receptors came from a woman aged 80 or over in a cohort sampled during active or convalescent COVID-19.

The V and J genes are TRBV30 and TRBJ1-4, with 7 positions matching TRBD1. The CDR3 has 15 residues. The junction had 14 bases not matched to a gene; V was cut back by 3 bases and J by 10 bases. Germline assignment: CDR1 GTSNPN and CDR2 SVGIG (reference sequence). The CDR3 sequence: CAWRTGNDGIGKLFF. The DNA for the CDR3 is TGTGCCTGGAGGACAGGGAACGACGGTATCGGAAAACTGTTTTTT.

This clone is a singleton in its sample. V usage is TRBV18 and J usage is TRBJ1-5, with unresolved D. With 3 bases removed from V and 6 bases from J, the gap between germline ends came to 6 bases. The CDR3 is 12 amino acids. Germline V gives CDR1 KGHSH, CDR2 LQKENI. CDR3 residues: CASSPRGQPQHF. In DNA form, the CDR3 reads TGTGCCAGCTCACCCCGAGGTCAGCCCCAGCATTTT.

The chain has TRBV7-9 and TRBJ2-7; tentatively, D is TRBD1 (6 bases). The CDR3 spans 13 residues. The germline CDR1 and CDR2 sequences are SEHNR and FQNEAQ (reference sequence). The germline V and J ends were trimmed by 3 bases and 4 bases, with 10 bases remaining between them. CDR3 bases: TGTGCCAGCAGCTTGGGGACATTGTACGAGCAGTACTTC. It yields the protein CASSLGTLYEQYF.

The rearrangement joins TRBV30 to TRBJ1-2; 9 bases align to TRBD1. Germline CDR1 GTSNPN, CDR2 SVGIG (reference sequence). The ends lost 0 bases at V and 3 bases at J; junction bases unmatched: 5. The CDR3 length is 15 residues. CDR3 residues: CAWSVRTGGDYGYTF. Written as DNA, the CDR3 is TGTGCCTGGAGTGTACGAACAGGGGGCGACTATGGCTACACCTTC.